Below, 15 T cell receptor beta chains from the same sample are listed, as sequenced in a study of blood T cell repertoires in COVID-19. Assay: immunoSEQ multiplex PCR; the TCRdb copy retains only in-frame clones and omits some. In the table there are around 200,000 clones, about four fifths of which are singletons. Material: peripheral blood. The receptors derive from a man aged 50-60 years with active or convalescent COVID-19.

DNA for the CDR3: TGCGCCAGCAGCATCAAGCGGGGGGGCACAGATACGCAGTATTTT. Amino acid sequence: CASSIKRGGTDTQYF. The genes are TRBV5-1 and TRBJ2-3; 9 positions agree with TRBD2. Germline V gene lookup returns CDR1 SGHRS and CDR2 YFSETQ. CDR3 size: 15 residues. The V gene end was trimmed by 4 bases and the J gene end by 1 base; junction bases not matched to a gene: 4.

This chain links TRBV6-5 with TRBJ1-1; D is undetermined. The length of the CDR3 is 11 residues. CDR1 and CDR2 from the germline V gene are MNHEY and SVGAGI. Trimming took off 8 bases at V and 9 bases at J, with 13 bases between the two ends. Written as DNA, the CDR3 is TGTGCCAGCCTCACGCGGGGTAAAGCTTTCTTT. This translates into CASLTRGKAFF.

V gene TRBV28 combines with J gene TRBJ2-7; 7 bases are a match to TRBD2. CDR1 and CDR2 from the germline V gene are MDHEN and SYDVKM. With V trimmed by 6 bases and J by 5 bases, 7 bases remained unmatched. The CDR3 runs to 13 residues. The DNA of the CDR3 is TGTGCCAGCAGCCCGGGGGAGGGGAACGAGCAGTACTTC. Protein sequence: CASSPGEGNEQYF.

This chain links TRBV28 with TRBJ1-2; a possible D gene is TRBD1 (5 bases). The CDR3 covers 13 residues. With 6 bases removed from V and 4 bases from J, the gap between germline ends came to 12 bases. From germline, CDR1 is MDHEN and CDR2 SYDVKM. This chain's CDR3 is CASRPGLLYGYTF. CDR3 sequence (DNA): TGTGCCAGCAGACCAGGGCTCCTCTATGGCTACACCTTC.

The rearrangement uses TRBV6-5 and TRBJ2-1; D possibly corresponds to TRBD2 (5 bases). Per germline, CDR1 MNHEY and CDR2 SVGAGI. Trimming took off 5 bases at V and 9 bases at J, with 17 bases between the two ends. The CDR3 has 14 amino acids. CDR3 bases: TGTGCCAGCAGTCGGGAAAAGGGTCCTTTTGAGCAGTTCTTC. It encodes CASSREKGPFEQFF.

The chain is built from TRBV4-1 and TRBJ2-7; 9 nucleotides align to TRBD1. Unmatched junction bases numbered 7, after V lost 0 bases and J lost 1 base. This CDR3 is 17 amino acids long. The V gene's germline CDR1 is MGHRA and CDR2 YSYEKL. The chain's CDR3 is CASSQDEDRGISYEQYF. The CDR3 DNA is TGCGCCAGCAGCCAAGATGAGGACAGGGGAATTTCCTACGAGCAGTACTTC.

The chain combines TRBV28 with TRBJ2-7; 7 nucleotides align to TRBD2. The germline V gene encodes CDR1 MDHEN and CDR2 SYDVKM. The trim removed 2 bases at V and 3 bases at J, leaving 7 bases unmatched. The CDR3 totals 15 residues. DNA for the CDR3: TGTGCCAGCAGTTTAGGCGGGGGAGGGATCTACGAGCAGTACTTC. This sequence encodes CASSLGGGGIYEQYF.

This chain links TRBV24-1 with TRBJ2-2; D might be TRBD2 (5 bases). In germline, CDR1 is KGHDR, CDR2 SFDVKD. Trimming cost V 0 bases and J 6 bases, with 10 bases left between them. The CDR3 consists of 15 residues. The CDR3: CATSDLGLASGELFF. The DNA for the CDR3 is TGTGCCACCAGTGATTTGGGGCTAGCCTCCGGGGAGCTGTTTTTT.

V is TRBV3-1 (or the pseudogene TRBV3-2) and J is TRBJ1-3; D unresolved. This CDR3 has 16 amino acids. CDR1 and CDR2 (germline): LGHDT, YNNKEL (reference sequence). V shed 4 bases and J shed 3 bases, with 16 bases lying between them. CDR3 DNA sequence: TGTGCCAGCAGCCCCAGAAGTCCATCTAGTGGAAACACCATATATTTT. It yields the protein CASSPRSPSSGNTIYF.

V and J are TRBV2 and TRBJ2-7; 14 bases agree with TRBD2. The CDR3 length is 14 residues. With 9 bases clipped from V and 4 bases from J, the junction kept 5 bases outside the gene matches. Germline V gene data show CDR1 as SNHLY and CDR2 as FYNNEI. In DNA, the CDR3 is TGTGCCAGTAAAAGGACTAGCGGGAGGTACGAGCAGTACTTC. This translates into CASKRTSGRYEQYF.

This clone came up many times. V is TRBV5-4 and J is TRBJ1-1, with no clear D. Germline assignment: CDR1 SGHNT and CDR2 YYREEE (reference sequence). With 2 bases removed from V and 7 bases from J, the gap between germline ends came to 6 bases. The length of the CDR3 is 11 residues. CDR3 in amino acids: CASSLGGEAFF. CDR3 in DNA: TGTGCCAGCAGCTTAGGCGGTGAAGCTTTCTTT.

The chain uses TRBV12-3 or TRBV12-4 and TRBJ1-1; tentative D call: TRBD1 (5 bases). Trimming removed 3 bases at V and 6 bases at J, with 11 bases between. This CDR3 region has 13 residues. In nucleotides, the CDR3 is TGTGCCAGCAGTTTTAGCAGGGCGTCTGAAGCTTTCTTT. Encoded protein: CASSFSRASEAFF.

The sample holds one count of this clone. V gene TRBV6-2 or TRBV6-3 combines with J gene TRBJ2-7, with D tentatively TRBD1 (5 bases). Germline CDR1 is MNHEY and CDR2 is SVGEGT. V was shortened by 0 bases and J by 3 bases, with 12 bases between the two germline ends. The length of the CDR3 is 15 residues. The CDR3 region has the DNA TGTGCCAGCAGTTACTCGAGACAGCAACACTACGAGCAGTACTTC. Translation: CASSYSRQQHYEQYF.

This chain joins TRBV3-1 (or the pseudogene TRBV3-2) and TRBJ2-7, with TRBD2 identical over 8 bases. This CDR3 spans 14 amino acids. The V gene end was trimmed by 3 bases and the J gene end by 6 bases; junction bases not matched to a gene: 7. Germline V gene sequence: CDR1 LGHDT, CDR2 YNNKEL (reference sequence). The DNA of the CDR3 is TGTGCCAGCAGCCAGACTAGCGCCGGCGGCGAGCAGTACTTC. This sequence encodes CASSQTSAGGEQYF.

The chain has TRBV4-1 and TRBJ1-1, with D maybe TRBD1 (6 bases). V was trimmed by 4 bases and J by 4 bases, leaving 19 bases between them. Germline V CDR1 and CDR2: MGHRA, YSYEKL. This CDR3 comprises 16 residues. CDR3 nucleotides: TGCGCCAGCAGCCCCAGCCGGGACACAAAGCCCACTGAAGCTTTCTTT. Protein: CASSPSRDTKPTEAFF.